This T cell receptor (beta chain) was recorded in a study of PD-1 blockade in mismatch repair-deficient tumors. The CDR3 has 10 amino acids. CDR1 is SGHAT, CDR2 FQNNGV, per germline. Trimming took 8 bases from V and 2 from J, leaving 4 bases between them. Sequencing was performed with immunoSEQ multiplex PCR; in TCRdb, only in-frame clones are kept and a portion is missing. The sample shows some 84,000 clones, 81% of them seen only once. The chain recombines TRBV11-2 with TRBJ2-7; D unresolved. This TCR was recovered from an adult with mismatch repair-deficient cancer. The input for sequencing was peripheral blood, taken 12 weeks after starting pembrolizumab. The CDR3 loop reads CASSTYEQYF. Written as DNA, the CDR3 is TGTGCCAGCTCAACCTACGAGCAGTACTTC. The complete variable domain, with remaining parts taken from reference TRBV11-2 and TRBJ2-7, reads EAGVAQSPRYKIIEKRQSVAFWCNPISGHATLYWYQQILGQGPKLLIQFQNNGVVDDSQLPKDRFSAERLKGVDSTLKIQPAKLEDSAVYLCASSTYEQYFGPGTRLTVT.